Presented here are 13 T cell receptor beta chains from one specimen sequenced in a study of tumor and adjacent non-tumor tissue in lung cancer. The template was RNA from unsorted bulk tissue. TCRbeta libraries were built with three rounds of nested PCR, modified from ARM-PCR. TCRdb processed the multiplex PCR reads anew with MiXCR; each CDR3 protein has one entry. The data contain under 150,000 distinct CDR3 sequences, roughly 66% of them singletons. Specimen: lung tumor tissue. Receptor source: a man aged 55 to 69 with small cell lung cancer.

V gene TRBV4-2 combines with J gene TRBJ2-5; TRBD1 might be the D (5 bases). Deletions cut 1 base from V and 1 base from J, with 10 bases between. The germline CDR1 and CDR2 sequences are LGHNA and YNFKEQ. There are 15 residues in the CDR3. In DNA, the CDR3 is TGTGCCAGCAGCCAAGGAACCCAGGGCCAAGAGACCCAGTACTTC. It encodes CASSQGTQGQETQYF.

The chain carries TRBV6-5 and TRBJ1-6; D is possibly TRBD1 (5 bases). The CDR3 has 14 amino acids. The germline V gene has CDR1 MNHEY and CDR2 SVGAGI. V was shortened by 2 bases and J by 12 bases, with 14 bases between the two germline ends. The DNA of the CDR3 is TGTGCCAGCAGTTACCTCCAGGGAATTTTACCCCTCCACTTT. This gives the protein CASSYLQGILPLHF.

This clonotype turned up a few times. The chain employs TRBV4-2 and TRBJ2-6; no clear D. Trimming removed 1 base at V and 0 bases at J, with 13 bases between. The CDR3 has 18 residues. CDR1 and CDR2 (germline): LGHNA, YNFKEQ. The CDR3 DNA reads TGTGCCAGCAGCCAAGGAGTCTCCAGGTCCTCTGGGGCCAACGTCCTGACTTTC. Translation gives CASSQGVSRSSGANVLTF.

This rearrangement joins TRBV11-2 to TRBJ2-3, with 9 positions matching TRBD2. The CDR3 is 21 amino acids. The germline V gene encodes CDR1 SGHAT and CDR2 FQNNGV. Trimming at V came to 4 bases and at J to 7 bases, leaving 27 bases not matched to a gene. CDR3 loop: CASSSTLGCGRETGLTNTQYF. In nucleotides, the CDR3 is TGTGCCAGCAGCTCTACCCTCGGTTGCGGGAGGGAAACCGGCTTAACAAATACGCAGTATTTT.

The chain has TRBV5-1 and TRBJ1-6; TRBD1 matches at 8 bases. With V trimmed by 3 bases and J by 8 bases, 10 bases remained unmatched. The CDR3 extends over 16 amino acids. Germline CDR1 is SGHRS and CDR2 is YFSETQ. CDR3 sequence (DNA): TGCGCCAGCAGCTATGTGCAGGGGGCGCTGGATTCACCCCTCCACTTT. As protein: CASSYVQGALDSPLHF. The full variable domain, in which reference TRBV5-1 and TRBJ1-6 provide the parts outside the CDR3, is KAGVTQTPRYLIKTRGQQVTLSCSPISGHRSVSWYQQTPGQGLQFLFEYFSETQRNKGNFPGRFSGRQFSNSRSEMNVSTLELGDSALYLCASSYVQGALDSPLHFGNGTRLTVT.

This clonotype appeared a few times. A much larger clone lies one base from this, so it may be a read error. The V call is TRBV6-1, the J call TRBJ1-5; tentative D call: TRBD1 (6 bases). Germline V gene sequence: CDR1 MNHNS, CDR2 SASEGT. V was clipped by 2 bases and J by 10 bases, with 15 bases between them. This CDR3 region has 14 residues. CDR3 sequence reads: CASSEQGSHEPQHF. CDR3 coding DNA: TGTGCCAGCAGTGAACAGGGGTCCCATGAACCCCAGCATTTT.

This CDR3 is CSAIDKKELTQETQYF. The CDR3 nucleotides are TGCAGTGCTATAGATAAGAAGGAACTAACTCAGGAGACCCAGTACTTC. The gene calls are TRBV20-1 and TRBJ2-5; D remains unclear. Germline assignment: CDR1 DFQATT and CDR2 SNEGSKA (reference sequence). V was trimmed by 4 bases and J by 5 bases, leaving 23 bases between them. The CDR3 covers 16 residues.

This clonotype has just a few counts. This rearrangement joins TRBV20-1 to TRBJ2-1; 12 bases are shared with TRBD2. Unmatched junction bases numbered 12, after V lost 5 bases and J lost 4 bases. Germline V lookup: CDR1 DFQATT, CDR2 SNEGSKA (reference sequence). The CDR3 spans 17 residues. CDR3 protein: CSAGTTLAGGRYNEQFF. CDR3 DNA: TGCAGTGCTGGTACAACCCTAGCGGGAGGGCGATACAATGAGCAGTTCTTC.

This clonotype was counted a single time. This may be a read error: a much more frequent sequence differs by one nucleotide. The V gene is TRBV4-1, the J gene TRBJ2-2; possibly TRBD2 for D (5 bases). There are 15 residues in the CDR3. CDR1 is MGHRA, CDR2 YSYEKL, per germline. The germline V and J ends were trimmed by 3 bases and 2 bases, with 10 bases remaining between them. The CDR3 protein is CASSQVTTNTGELFF. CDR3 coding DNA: TGCGCCAGCAGCCAGGTGACTACTAACACCGGGGAGCTGTTTTTT.

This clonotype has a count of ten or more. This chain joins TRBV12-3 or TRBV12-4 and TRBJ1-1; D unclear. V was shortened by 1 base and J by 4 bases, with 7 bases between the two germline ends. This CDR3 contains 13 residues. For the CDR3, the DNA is TGTGCCAGCAGTTTAGGGGATAGCACTGAAGCTTTCTTT. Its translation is CASSLGDSTEAFF.

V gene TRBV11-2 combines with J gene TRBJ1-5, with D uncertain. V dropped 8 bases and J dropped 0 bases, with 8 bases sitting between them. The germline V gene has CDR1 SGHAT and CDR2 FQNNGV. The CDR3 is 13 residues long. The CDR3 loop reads CASGLHSNQPQHF. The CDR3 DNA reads TGTGCCAGCGGCCTACATAGCAATCAGCCCCAGCATTTT. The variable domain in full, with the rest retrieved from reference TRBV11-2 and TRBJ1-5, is EAGVAQSPRYKIIEKRQSVAFWCNPISGHATLYWYQQILGQGPKLLIQFQNNGVVDDSQLPKDRFSAERLKGVDSTLKIQPAKLEDSAVYLCASGLHSNQPQHFGDGTRLSIL.

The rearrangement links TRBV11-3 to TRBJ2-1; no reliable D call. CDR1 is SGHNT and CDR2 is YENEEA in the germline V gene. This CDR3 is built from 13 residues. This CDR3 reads CTGSLVRAGEQFF. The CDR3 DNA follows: TGTACCGGCAGCTTAGTTAGAGCCGGTGAGCAGTTCTTC.

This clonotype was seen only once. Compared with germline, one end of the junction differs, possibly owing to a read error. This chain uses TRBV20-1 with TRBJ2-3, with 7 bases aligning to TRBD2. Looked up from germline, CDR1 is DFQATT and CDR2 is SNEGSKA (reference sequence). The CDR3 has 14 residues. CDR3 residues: CSAWASGSTDMQYF. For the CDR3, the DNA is TGCAGTGCTTGGGCTAGCGGAAGCACAGATATGCAGTATTTT.